This T cell receptor (beta chain) emerged from a study of blood T cell repertoires in COVID-19. Study details: PBMCs, B-cell-depleted T cells, or T cells provided the cDNA or gDNA that made up the material.

Germline V lookup: CDR1 SNHLY, CDR2 FYNNEI. The CDR3 sequence is 14 residues long. V lost 8 bases, J lost 2 bases, and 13 bases lay in between. Seattle researchers signed up patients amid active infection and tracked them longitudinally. Per the authors' pipeline: Amplifying reference gene primers gave estimates of nucleated cell counts. Data came from immunoSEQ multiplex PCR; TCRdb stores just in-frame clones and leaves some out. That table furnishes V, J and clone size, whereas the DNA furnished D and trimming. The data contain over 75,000 clones, about 90% of them singletons. The TCR originated in a human donor with COVID-19, enrolled during active disease. The donor label of this sample is uncertain. The genes are TRBV2 and TRBJ1-3; TRBD1 is a possible D gene (5 bases). Sequenced sample: peripheral blood. The CDR3 nucleotides read TGTGCCAGCCGTCGAACAGGTCCTGGAAACACCATATATTTT. Translation: CASRRTGPGNTIYF.